This section outlines one T cell receptor beta chain sequence together with its context. Its antigen is as yet unknown. This entry comes from a study of T cell responses to AZD1222 COVID-19 vaccine. Notes on the study in general: White British ancestry dominated among donors, who included more females, and clonal diversity was possibly underestimated. Sampling captured repertoires only after the peak T cell response. Reportedly, nearly half the spike-specific TCRs target unmutated variant regions.

With V trimmed by 1 base and J by 4 bases, 6 bases remained unmatched. This CDR3 contains 17 residues. Germline V gene lookup returns CDR1 MGHRA and CDR2 YSYEKL. Profiling relied on immunoSEQ multiplex PCR, and the TCRdb table lists in-frame clones only, not all of them. The data show around 140,000 clones, 80% to 95% seen once. The chain has TRBV4-1 and TRBJ1-5; TRBD1 matches 11 bases. Sequenced material: peripheral blood, taken on day 0 of AZD1222 vaccination. The TCR originated in an adult in good health. As DNA, the CDR3 is TGCGCCAGCAGCCAAGGGACAGGGGGCGTAAGGAATCAGCCCCAGCATTTT. It codes for CASSQGTGGVRNQPQHF.